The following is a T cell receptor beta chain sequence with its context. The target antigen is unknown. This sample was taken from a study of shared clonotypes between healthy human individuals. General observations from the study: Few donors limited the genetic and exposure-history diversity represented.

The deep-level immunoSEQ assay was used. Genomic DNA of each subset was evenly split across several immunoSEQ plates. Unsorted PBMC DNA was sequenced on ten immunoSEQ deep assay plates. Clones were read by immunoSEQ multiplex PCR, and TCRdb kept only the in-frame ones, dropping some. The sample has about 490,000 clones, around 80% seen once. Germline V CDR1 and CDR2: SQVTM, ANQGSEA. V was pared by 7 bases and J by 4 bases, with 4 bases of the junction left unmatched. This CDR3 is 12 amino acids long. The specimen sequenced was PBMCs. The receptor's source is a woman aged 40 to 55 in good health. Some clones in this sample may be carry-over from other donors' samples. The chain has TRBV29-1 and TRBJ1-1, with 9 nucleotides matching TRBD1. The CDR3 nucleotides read TGCAGCGCCCAGGACAGGGGCACTGAAGCTTTCTTT. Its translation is CSAQDRGTEAFF.